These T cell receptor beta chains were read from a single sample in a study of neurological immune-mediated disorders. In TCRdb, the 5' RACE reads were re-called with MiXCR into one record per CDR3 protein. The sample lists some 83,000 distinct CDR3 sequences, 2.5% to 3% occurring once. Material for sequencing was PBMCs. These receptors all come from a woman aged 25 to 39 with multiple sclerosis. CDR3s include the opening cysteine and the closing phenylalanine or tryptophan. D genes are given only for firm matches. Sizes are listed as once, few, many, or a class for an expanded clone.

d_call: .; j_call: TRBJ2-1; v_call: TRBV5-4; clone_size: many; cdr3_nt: TGTGCCAGCAGCTTTGGAGGAAGCAGCGCCGGGGCTGAGCAGTTCTTC; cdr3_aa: CASSFGGSSAGAEQFF
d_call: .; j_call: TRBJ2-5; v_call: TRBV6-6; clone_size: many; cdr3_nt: TGTGCCAGCAGTTACAGCCGGGCGGAGACCCAGTACTTC; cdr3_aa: CASSYSRAETQYF
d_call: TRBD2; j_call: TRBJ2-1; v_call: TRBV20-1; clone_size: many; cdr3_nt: TGCAGTGCCGCCGGAACCGGACTAGCCGGCCACAATGAGCAGTTCTTC; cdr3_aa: CSAAGTGLAGHNEQFF
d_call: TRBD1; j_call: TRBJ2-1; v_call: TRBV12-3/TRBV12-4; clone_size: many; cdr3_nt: TGTGCCAGCAGTTTAGCCTTCCCTTTCCGGGACAGGGAACACAATGAGCAGTTCTTC; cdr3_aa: CASSLAFPFRDREHNEQFF
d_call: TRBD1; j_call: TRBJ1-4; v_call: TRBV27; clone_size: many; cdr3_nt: TGTGCCAGCAGTATAAGGGACAGTACTAATGAAAAACTGTTTTTT; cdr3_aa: CASSIRDSTNEKLFF
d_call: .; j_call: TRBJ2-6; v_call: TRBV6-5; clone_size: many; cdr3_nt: TGTGCCAGCAGTTATTCGGACAGCTCTGGGGCCAACGTCCTGACTTTC; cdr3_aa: CASSYSDSSGANVLTF
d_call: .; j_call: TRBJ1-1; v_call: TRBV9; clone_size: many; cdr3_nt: TGTGCCAGCAGCCCAAGGGGGAGGGGAGTGAACACTGAAGCTTTCTTT; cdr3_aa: CASSPRGRGVNTEAFF
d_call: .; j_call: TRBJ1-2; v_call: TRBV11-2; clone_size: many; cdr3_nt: TGTGCCAGCAGCCAGCAGGGCGGAAACTATGGCTACACCTTC; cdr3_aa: CASSQQGGNYGYTF
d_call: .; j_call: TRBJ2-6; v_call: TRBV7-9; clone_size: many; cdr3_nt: TGTGCCAGCAGCCAGCCAGGCAACGTCCTGACTTTC; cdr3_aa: CASSQPGNVLTF
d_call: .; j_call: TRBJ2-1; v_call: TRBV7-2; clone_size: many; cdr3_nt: TGTGCCAGCAGCGGGGCCGGGAATGAGCAGTTCTTC; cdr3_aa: CASSGAGNEQFF
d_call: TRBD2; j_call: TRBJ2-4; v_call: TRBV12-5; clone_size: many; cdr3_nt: TGTGCTACCCTGGGGCGGGAGAACATTCAGTACTTC; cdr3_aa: CATLGRENIQYF
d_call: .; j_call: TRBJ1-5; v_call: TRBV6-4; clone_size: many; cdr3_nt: TGTGCCAGCAGTGTTAATAGCAATCAGCCCCAGCATTTT; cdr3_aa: CASSVNSNQPQHF
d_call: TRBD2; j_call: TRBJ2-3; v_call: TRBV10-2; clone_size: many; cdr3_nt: TGCGCCAGCATTCTTGGACTAGCGGGAGGCCACACAGATACGCAGTATTTT; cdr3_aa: CASILGLAGGHTDTQYF
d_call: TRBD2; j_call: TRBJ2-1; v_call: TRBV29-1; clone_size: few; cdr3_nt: TGCAGCGCCATCTCCGGGACTAGCGGGGGAGCGAGGCAGTTCTTC; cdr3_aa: CSAISGTSGGARQFF
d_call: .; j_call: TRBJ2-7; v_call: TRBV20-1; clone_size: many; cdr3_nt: TGCAGTGCACCGACATCCTACTCTTACGAGCAGTACTTC; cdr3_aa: CSAPTSYSYEQYF
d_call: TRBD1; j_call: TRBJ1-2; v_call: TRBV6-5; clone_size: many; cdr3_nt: TGTGCCAGCAGTTACGGGGGACAGCCATATGGCTACACCTTC; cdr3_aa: CASSYGGQPYGYTF
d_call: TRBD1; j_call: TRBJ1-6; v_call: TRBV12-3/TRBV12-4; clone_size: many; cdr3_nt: TGTGCCAGCAGCCCTCGACAGGGTCGGTCACCCCTCCACTTT; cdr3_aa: CASSPRQGRSPLHF
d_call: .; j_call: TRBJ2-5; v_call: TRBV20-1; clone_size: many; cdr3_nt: TGCAGTGCTGGTGGGGTTTGGGAGACCCAGTACTTC; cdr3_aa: CSAGGVWETQYF
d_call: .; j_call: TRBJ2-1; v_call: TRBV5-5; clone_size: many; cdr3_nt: TGTGCCAGCAGCTTGGCCAGTCCCAACAATGAGCAGTTCTTC; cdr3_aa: CASSLASPNNEQFF
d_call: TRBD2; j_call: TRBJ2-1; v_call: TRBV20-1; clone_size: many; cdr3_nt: TGCAGTGCTAGAGATCCACTAGCGGGAGAAACGAGTGAGCAGTTCTTC; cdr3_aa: CSARDPLAGETSEQFF
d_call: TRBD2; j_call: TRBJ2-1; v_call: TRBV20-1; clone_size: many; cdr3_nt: TGCAGTGCACTGGGACTAGCGGTTGATTCCTACAATGAGCAGTTCTTC; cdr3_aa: CSALGLAVDSYNEQFF
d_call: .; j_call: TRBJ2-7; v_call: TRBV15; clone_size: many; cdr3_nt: TGTGCCACCAGCAGAGACCGGGACTCTGCCTACGAGCAGTACTTC; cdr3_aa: CATSRDRDSAYEQYF
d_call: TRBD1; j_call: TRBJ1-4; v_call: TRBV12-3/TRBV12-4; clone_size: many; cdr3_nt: TGTGCCAGCTTGGAACAGGGGATCGGAAAACTGTTTTTT; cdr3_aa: CASLEQGIGKLFF
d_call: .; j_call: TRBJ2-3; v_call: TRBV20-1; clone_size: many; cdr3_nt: TGCAGCGCTAGTTTCCCCCGCCCAGATACGCAGTATTTT; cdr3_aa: CSASFPRPDTQYF
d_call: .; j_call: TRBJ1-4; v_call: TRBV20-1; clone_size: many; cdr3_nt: TGCAGTGCTAGAGACCCGGGTGGGTCCCCCGATCAACTGTTTTTT; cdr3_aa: CSARDPGGSPDQLFF
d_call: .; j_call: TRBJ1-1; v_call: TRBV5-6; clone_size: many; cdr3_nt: TGTGCCAGCAGCGGCGATGGGGGAAGGGGTGAAGCTTTCTTT; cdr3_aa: CASSGDGGRGEAFF